Following are 28 T cell receptor beta chains from one sample sequenced in a study of blood T cells in healthy people across ages. Primed by a sample-barcoded 5' primer and a J-beta primer mix, a second PCR proceeded for roughly 6 to 12 cycles. One entry per CDR3 protein results from TCRdb running MiXCR on the 5' RACE reads. The data show over 1,500,000 distinct CDR3 sequences, roughly two fifths seen once. What was sequenced was blood. The source is a human donor in good health.

This clonotype was counted once. Since a much larger clone is just one base distant, this may be a read error. Here the CDR3 reads CSVTQGHSTDTQYF. The CDR3 bases are TGCAGCGTTACACAAGGTCATAGCACAGATACGCAGTATTTT. V gene TRBV29-1 combines with J gene TRBJ2-3; D uncertain. Per the germline V gene, CDR1 is SQVTM and CDR2 is ANQGSEA. The CDR3 runs 14 residues. V was shortened by 5 bases and J by 0 bases, with 12 bases between the two germline ends.

The chain has TRBV20-1 and TRBJ2-3; D is unclear. The germline V gene has CDR1 DFQATT and CDR2 SNEGSKA (reference sequence). Trimming shortened V by 5 bases and J by 2 bases, and 17 bases separated the two germline ends. This CDR3 spans 15 amino acids. CDR3 residues: CSAPNSPFFTDTQYF. In nucleotides, the CDR3 is TGCAGTGCTCCCAACTCCCCGTTCTTCACAGATACGCAGTATTTT.

This sequence joins TRBV6-6 and TRBJ1-2; no clear D. CDR1 and CDR2 (germline): MNHNY, SVGAGI (reference sequence). V was cut by 3 bases and J by 2 bases, with 7 bases left in between. The CDR3 length is 13 residues. Here the CDR3 reads CASSYALNYGYTF. For the CDR3, the DNA is TGTGCCAGCAGTTATGCTCTAAACTATGGCTACACCTTC.

This sequence joins TRBV27 and TRBJ1-2; no clear D gene. Germline-derived CDR1 and CDR2 are MNHEY and SMNVEV (reference sequence). With 3 bases removed from V and 0 bases from J, the gap between germline ends came to 8 bases. This CDR3 spans 14 amino acids. CDR3: CASSFLFANYGYTF. CDR3 coding DNA: TGTGCCAGCAGTTTTCTGTTCGCTAACTATGGCTACACCTTC.

This clonotype has only a few counts. This sequence joins TRBV29-1 and TRBJ2-3, with 8 bases fitting TRBD2. Per the germline V gene, CDR1 is SQVTM and CDR2 is ANQGSEA. CDR3 size: 14 residues. The ends lost 4 bases at V and 7 bases at J; junction bases unmatched: 10. The CDR3 spells CSVAVTGGLYTQYF. DNA for the CDR3: TGCAGCGTTGCCGTCACGGGGGGGCTATATACGCAGTATTTT.

The genes are TRBV29-1 and TRBJ1-5; TRBD1 is a possible D gene (5 bases). CDR3 length: 12 residues. The germline CDR1 and CDR2 sequences are SQVTM and ANQGSEA. Between the trimmed V and J ends, which lost 6 bases and 5 bases, there was a span of 11 bases. This chain's CDR3 is CSVSGGDQPQHF. The CDR3 bases are TGCAGCGTGAGTGGGGGTGATCAGCCCCAGCATTTT. The entire variable domain, with the rest obtained from reference TRBV29-1 and TRBJ1-5, is as follows: SAVISQKPSRDICQRGTSLTIQCQVDSQVTMMFWYRQQPGQSLTLIATANQGSEATYESGFVIDKFPISRPNLTFSTLTVSNMSPEDSSIYLCSVSGGDQPQHFGDGTRLSIL.

This clonotype was counted many times. The CDR3 protein is CASSPNVGAGDTGELFF. The DNA of the CDR3 is TGCGCCAGCAGCCCCAACGTGGGGGCCGGGGACACCGGGGAGCTGTTTTTT. The chain is built from TRBV5-1 and TRBJ2-2; maybe TRBD1 (6 bases). There are 17 residues in the CDR3. The germline V gene has CDR1 SGHRS and CDR2 YFSETQ. The V and J ends lost 4 bases and 3 bases respectively, with 19 bases between them.

The chain combines TRBV12-3 or TRBV12-4 with TRBJ1-1; D unclear. The CDR3 totals 14 residues. Trimming removed 6 bases at V and 6 bases at J, with 17 bases between. CDR3 sequence: CASSFNPGRPEAFF. CDR3 nucleotides: TGTGCCAGCAGCTTTAATCCGGGAAGGCCTGAAGCTTTCTTT.

The V and J genes are TRBV27 and TRBJ1-1; D unresolved. This CDR3 comprises 11 residues. CDR1 MNHEY and CDR2 SMNVEV come from the germline V gene (reference sequence). V shed 8 bases and J shed 6 bases, with 10 bases lying between them. CDR3 sequence reads: CASGFGAEAFF. As DNA, the CDR3 is TGTGCCAGCGGCTTTGGGGCTGAAGCTTTCTTT.

Concerning this clonotype itself: Possible read error: a much larger clone is one base away. The chain employs TRBV29-1 and TRBJ2-4; D ambiguous. The germline V gene encodes CDR1 SQVTM and CDR2 ANQGSEA. This CDR3 contains 14 residues. V lost 1 base and J 2 bases, leaving 9 bases between the germline ends. CDR3 DNA sequence: TGCAGCGTTGAAGTTGGCCCGACCAAAAACATTCAGTACTTC. Protein sequence: CSVEVGPTKNIQYF. The full variable domain, in which reference TRBV29-1 and TRBJ2-4 provide the parts outside the CDR3, is SAVISQKPSRDICQRGTSLTIQCQVDSQVTMMFWYRQQPGQSLTLIATANQGSEATYESGFVIDKFPISRPNLTFSTLTVSNMSPEDSSIYLCSVEVGPTKNIQYFGAGTRLSVL.

On this clonotype itself: One junction end disagrees with the germline gene, perhaps due to a read error. The CDR3 region has the DNA TGTGCTAGCAGCTCCGGGACTATAAACAATGAGCAGTTCTTC. Encoded protein: CASSSGTINNEQFF. The chain combines TRBV7-7 with TRBJ2-1, with 7 bases lining up with TRBD2. CDR3 length: 14 residues. From germline, CDR1 is SSHAT and CDR2 FNYEAQ (reference sequence).

The CDR3 nucleotides read TGTGCCAGCAGCTTAGTTGGGACCAATAATTCACCCCTCCACTTT. Translated, it gives CASSLVGTNNSPLHF. The rearrangement joins TRBV7-2 to TRBJ1-6, with D possibly being TRBD1 (5 bases). CDR1 is SGHTA, CDR2 FQGNSA, per germline. V was clipped by 1 base and J by 5 bases, with 9 bases between them. The CDR3 is made up of 15 amino acids.

This chain uses TRBV25-1 with TRBJ1-2; the match to TRBD1 covers 9 bases. The germline CDR1 and CDR2 sequences are MGHDK and SYGVNS. J gave up 4 bases and V 0 bases, and 3 bases lay outside the gene matches. This CDR3 is built from 15 residues. In DNA, the CDR3 is TGTGCCAGCAGTGAATATACAGGGGGCGGCTATGGCTACACCTTC. As protein: CASSEYTGGGYGYTF.

The chain couples TRBV20-1 to TRBJ1-6; a possible D gene is TRBD1 (5 bases). V shed 3 bases and J shed 5 bases, with 14 bases lying between them. In germline, CDR1 is DFQATT, CDR2 SNEGSKA (reference sequence). This CDR3 is 15 amino acids long. The CDR3 is CSARIAGGNNSPLHF. The CDR3 DNA is TGCAGTGCTAGGATTGCCGGGGGTAATAATTCACCCCTCCACTTT.

J is TRBJ2-7 and V is TRBV13; D gene ambiguous. The J call could be wrong; TRBJ2-5 is a better fit for the DNA end. This CDR3 is built from 14 residues. CDR1 is PRHDT, CDR2 FYEKMQ, per germline (reference sequence). The DNA for the CDR3 is TGTGCCAGCAGCCCTTCCGAAACCCCGTGGACCCAGTACTTC. Amino acid sequence: CASSPSETPWTQYF.

Note on this clonotype: An end of the junction differs from the germline gene, which may be a read error. CDR3 in DNA: TGTACCAGCAGCTTGGCCGGGACAGGGGGTGAAAAACTGTTTTTT. Translating gives CTSSLAGTGGEKLFF. This sequence joins TRBV5-5 and TRBJ1-4; 11 bases match TRBD1. The V gene's germline CDR1 is SGHKS and CDR2 YYEKEE (reference sequence). The CDR3 is 15 residues long.

The chain recombines TRBV9 with TRBJ2-7, with TRBD2 matching 10 bases. Germline CDR1 SGDLS, CDR2 YYNGEE. J was trimmed by 5 bases and V by 3 bases; bases with no gene match: 2. The CDR3 length is 13 residues. CDR3 nucleotides: TGTGCCAGCAGCGAGCGGGGGGGAGACGAGCAGTACTTC. It is translated as CASSERGGDEQYF.

This clonotype has a handful of counts. The rearrangement uses TRBV9 and TRBJ1-5; no clear D. The CDR3 contains 13 residues. V was cut by 0 bases and J by 7 bases, with 8 bases left in between. Germline V gene lookup returns CDR1 SGDLS and CDR2 YYNGEE. Here the CDR3 DNA reads TGTGCCAGCAGCGTAGCCGGGCAGCAGCCCCAGCATTTT. The encoded protein is CASSVAGQQPQHF.

The genes are TRBV28 and TRBJ2-1, with TRBD2 matching 8 bases. Germline trimming cut 8 bases from V and 0 bases from J; bases unmatched to any gene: 3. The CDR3 has 14 amino acids. The germline gives CDR1 MDHEN, CDR2 SYDVKM. The CDR3: CASLRGGSYNEQFF. The CDR3 DNA reads as TGTGCCAGCCTACGGGGGGGCTCCTACAATGAGCAGTTCTTC.

This clonotype has ten or more counts. This chain uses TRBV7-8 with TRBJ2-1; 7 nucleotides match TRBD2. V dropped 4 bases and J dropped 7; count of bases not matched to a gene: 16. The germline V gene has CDR1 SGHVS and CDR2 FQNEAQ. CDR3 length equals 17 residues. The CDR3 DNA sequence: TGTGCCAGCAGCTCCGGTAGCAGCGGGGCGGGGTTGAATGAGCAGTTCTTC. Its translation is CASSSGSSGAGLNEQFF.

This clonotype occurred many times. The chain uses TRBV29-1 and TRBJ2-7; TRBD1 might be the D (6 bases). The CDR3 is made up of 14 amino acids. Trimming stripped 2 bases from V and 0 bases from J, with 11 bases between. Germline V lookup: CDR1 SQVTM, CDR2 ANQGSEA. CDR3 DNA sequence: TGCAGCGTTGAATGGACAGAGCTCTCCTACGAGCAGTACTTC. Its translation is CSVEWTELSYEQYF.

A few counts support this clonotype. V usage is TRBV11-1 and J usage is TRBJ2-1, with D tentatively TRBD1 or TRBD2 (6 bases each). This CDR3 comprises 16 residues. Germline CDR1 reads SGHAT; CDR2 reads FQDESV (reference sequence). The V end lost 2 bases, the J end lost 6 bases, and 17 bases lay between the germline ends. In nucleotides, the CDR3 is TGTGCCAGCAGCTTATGGGCTGCGGGACACTTCAATGAGCAGTTCTTC. Translated, it gives CASSLWAAGHFNEQFF.

This chain connects TRBV20-1 to TRBJ2-1; D may be TRBD2 (7 bases). CDR3 length: 16 amino acids. Trimming removed 2 bases from V and 1 base from J, with 15 bases in between. From germline, CDR1 is DFQATT and CDR2 SNEGSKA (reference sequence). CDR3 coding DNA: TGCAGTGCTAGAACTGCGGGGGCCTTATCCTACAATGAGCAGTTCTTC. The encoded protein is CSARTAGALSYNEQFF.

The J gene is TRBJ2-3, the V gene TRBV28; D call uncertain. In germline, CDR1 is MDHEN, CDR2 SYDVKM. V was clipped by 4 bases and J by 2 bases, with 16 bases between them. The length of the CDR3 is 16 residues. CDR3 sequence (DNA): TGTGCCAGCAGTTCCCCGGCCGAAGAATACACAGATACGCAGTATTTT. Translated: CASSSPAEEYTDTQYF. Together with reference TRBV28 and TRBJ2-3, the CDR3 gives the full variable domain: DVKVTQSSRYLVKRTGEKVFLECVQDMDHENMFWYRQDPGLGLRLIYFSYDVKMKEKGDIPEGYSVSREKKERFSLILESASTNQTSMYLCASSSPAEEYTDTQYFGPGTRLTVL.

The rearrangement uses TRBV24-1 and TRBJ2-5, with 8 bases that match TRBD1. Near its end, the DNA agrees better with TRBJ2-7, so the J call may be wrong. CDR1 and CDR2 from the germline V gene are KGHDR and SFDVKD. This CDR3 is built from 17 residues. DNA of the CDR3: TGTGCCACCAGTGACAACGGACAGGGTGTGTACTCCTACGAGCAGTACTTC. Protein product: CATSDNGQGVYSYEQYF.

The J gene is TRBJ1-2, the V gene TRBV9, with a tentative D call TRBD1 (6 bases). Germline CDR1 reads SGDLS; CDR2 reads YYNGEE. This CDR3 spans 15 amino acids. The germline V and J ends were trimmed by 2 bases and 3 bases, with 14 bases remaining between them. The CDR3 loop is CASSVTGTFDYGYTF. The CDR3 DNA reads as TGTGCCAGCAGCGTCACAGGGACGTTCGACTATGGCTACACCTTC. Filled out from reference TRBV9 and TRBJ1-2, the complete variable domain reads DSGVTQTPKHLITATGQRVTLRCSPRSGDLSVYWYQQSLDQGLQFLIQYYNGEERAKGNILERFSAQQFPDLHSELNLSSLELGDSALYFCASSVTGTFDYGYTFGSGTRLTVV.

V usage is TRBV5-5 and J usage is TRBJ1-5; D not certain. Germline lookup yields CDR1 SGHKS and CDR2 YYEKEE (reference sequence). This CDR3 spans 13 amino acids. V lost 0 bases and J lost 6, with 7 bases in between. CDR3 nucleotide sequence: TGTGCCAGCAGCTTGGGGGCAACTCAGCCCCAGCATTTT. This gives the protein CASSLGATQPQHF. The variable domain in full, with the rest retrieved from reference TRBV5-5 and TRBJ1-5, is DAGVTQSPTHLIKTRGQQVTLRCSPISGHKSVSWYQQVLGQGPQFIFQYYEKEERGRGNFPDRFSARQFPNYSSELNVNALLLGDSALYLCASSLGATQPQHFGDGTRLSIL.

In the case of this clonotype: A much larger clone is a single base away; this may be a read error. The chain joins TRBV12-3 or TRBV12-4 to TRBJ2-7; no clear D. CDR3 length equals 13 residues. CDR3 coding DNA: TGTGCCAGCAGGTTAGTGGACTCCTACGAGCAGTACTTC. It specifies CASRLVDSYEQYF.